A selection of T cell receptor beta chains follows, all from one sample in a study of T cells in Graves' hyperthyroidism and ophthalmopathy. TCRdb re-called the multiplex PCR reads with MiXCR, one entry per CDR3 protein. The repertoire includes under 350,000 distinct CDR3 sequences, about a sixth of them detected once, and approximately 60% sits in the top ten. Sequencing was performed on blood. These receptors originate from a woman aged 60-70 years with Graves' ophthalmopathy. Each CDR3 is given with its conserved first and last residue. Fields, in order: J gene, V gene, CDR3 protein.

j_gene: TRBJ1-4; v_gene: TRBV5-1; CDR3aa: CASSWTGGLEEKLFF
j_gene: TRBJ2-7; v_gene: TRBV29-1; CDR3aa: CSVEDTGTGGWEQYF
j_gene: TRBJ1-5; v_gene: TRBV20-1; CDR3aa: CSAIQGVQGYNQPQHF
j_gene: TRBJ2-2; v_gene: TRBV24-1; CDR3aa: CATSDSEGAARTGELFF
j_gene: TRBJ1-3; v_gene: TRBV20-1; CDR3aa: CSARDPRSGNTIYF
j_gene: TRBJ1-6; v_gene: TRBV5-1; CDR3aa: CASSLIEQTPLHF
j_gene: TRBJ2-2; v_gene: TRBV5-1; CDR3aa: CASSVVGGVNTGELFF
j_gene: TRBJ1-5; v_gene: TRBV20-1; CDR3aa: CSVLEGLGIKPQHF
j_gene: TRBJ2-1; v_gene: TRBV7-9; CDR3aa: CASSPGLSKGEQFF
j_gene: TRBJ2-5; v_gene: TRBV3-1; CDR3aa: CASSQEVSGSETQYF
j_gene: TRBJ1-2; v_gene: TRBV7-2; CDR3aa: CASSLTGVNNYGYTF
j_gene: TRBJ2-7; v_gene: TRBV12-3/TRBV12-4; CDR3aa: CASSLALVGYEQYF
j_gene: TRBJ2-7; v_gene: TRBV18; CDR3aa: CASSSSVQTQILTYEQYF
j_gene: NA; v_gene: TRBV19; CDR3aa: CASNLTTGRQFF
j_gene: TRBJ2-5; v_gene: TRBV28; CDR3aa: CASSLPGLGGTQYF
j_gene: TRBJ2-7; v_gene: TRBV27; CDR3aa: CASSVGLAGVYEQYF
j_gene: TRBJ1-6; v_gene: TRBV5-4; CDR3aa: CASSLQWTSYNSPLHF
j_gene: TRBJ2-1; v_gene: TRBV5-6; CDR3aa: CASSSGQGSFYNEQFF
j_gene: TRBJ2-7; v_gene: TRBV28; CDR3aa: CASSGDRGSYEQYF
j_gene: TRBJ1-1; v_gene: TRBV6-2/TRBV6-3; CDR3aa: CASSYRTGTTEAFF
j_gene: TRBJ1-2; v_gene: TRBV7-9; CDR3aa: CASSLALVWGTSEGTGGYTF
j_gene: TRBJ2-1; v_gene: TRBV2; CDR3aa: CASLRDYENEQFF
j_gene: TRBJ1-6; v_gene: TRBV20-1; CDR3aa: CSARDPGMNSPLHF
j_gene: TRBJ2-5; v_gene: TRBV18; CDR3aa: CASSPTAPLETQYF
j_gene: TRBJ2-1; v_gene: TRBV7-9; CDR3aa: CASSETFPARRYNEQFF
j_gene: TRBJ2-1; v_gene: TRBV2; CDR3aa: CASSVWLNEQFF
j_gene: TRBJ2-7; v_gene: TRBV27; CDR3aa: CASSSAGSYAQYF
j_gene: TRBJ1-2; v_gene: TRBV28; CDR3aa: CASSPPGGAGGYTF
j_gene: TRBJ1-5; v_gene: TRBV5-1; CDR3aa: CASSFTGGPYSNQPQHF
j_gene: TRBJ1-2; v_gene: TRBV4-2; CDR3aa: CASSQVFGLTTGYTF
j_gene: TRBJ2-1; v_gene: TRBV3-1; CDR3aa: CASSLVGLAGARSSYNEQFF
j_gene: TRBJ2-1; v_gene: TRBV20-1; CDR3aa: CSARRGAGGTYNEQFF
j_gene: TRBJ2-7; v_gene: TRBV7-9; CDR3aa: CASSYWTSGLTYEQYF
j_gene: TRBJ2-2; v_gene: TRBV6-9; CDR3aa: CASSYDGNRGLANTGELFF
j_gene: TRBJ2-1; v_gene: TRBV18; CDR3aa: CASSPRPGPSYNEQFF
j_gene: TRBJ2-7; v_gene: TRBV27; CDR3aa: CASSSSLPAREQYF
j_gene: TRBJ2-2; v_gene: TRBV11-2; CDR3aa: CASTRDRGTGELFF
j_gene: TRBJ2-5; v_gene: TRBV11-2; CDR3aa: CASSITSRGIRETQYF
j_gene: TRBJ2-7; v_gene: TRBV7-3; CDR3aa: CASSLSHNSYEQYF
j_gene: TRBJ1-1; v_gene: TRBV10-3; CDR3aa: CAISDFRTGGGMNTEAFF
j_gene: TRBJ2-5; v_gene: TRBV7-2; CDR3aa: CASSLTGLSETQYF
j_gene: TRBJ2-7; v_gene: TRBV7-2; CDR3aa: CASSLLVAGPYEQYF
j_gene: TRBJ1-2; v_gene: TRBV5-1; CDR3aa: CASSLVQPLMEGYTF
j_gene: TRBJ2-7; v_gene: TRBV6-5; CDR3aa: CASSSDIETGSTPYEQYF
j_gene: TRBJ1-1; v_gene: TRBV6-5; CDR3aa: CASSYSGPGPTEAFF
j_gene: TRBJ1-4; v_gene: TRBV20-1; CDR3aa: CSASTSGTNEKLFF
j_gene: TRBJ1-1; v_gene: TRBV6-2/TRBV6-3; CDR3aa: CASSYSAASNTEAFF
j_gene: TRBJ1-2; v_gene: TRBV6-4; CDR3aa: CASSEMSGGQKYGYTF
j_gene: TRBJ2-7; v_gene: TRBV3-1; CDR3aa: CASSQGGQIIYEQYF